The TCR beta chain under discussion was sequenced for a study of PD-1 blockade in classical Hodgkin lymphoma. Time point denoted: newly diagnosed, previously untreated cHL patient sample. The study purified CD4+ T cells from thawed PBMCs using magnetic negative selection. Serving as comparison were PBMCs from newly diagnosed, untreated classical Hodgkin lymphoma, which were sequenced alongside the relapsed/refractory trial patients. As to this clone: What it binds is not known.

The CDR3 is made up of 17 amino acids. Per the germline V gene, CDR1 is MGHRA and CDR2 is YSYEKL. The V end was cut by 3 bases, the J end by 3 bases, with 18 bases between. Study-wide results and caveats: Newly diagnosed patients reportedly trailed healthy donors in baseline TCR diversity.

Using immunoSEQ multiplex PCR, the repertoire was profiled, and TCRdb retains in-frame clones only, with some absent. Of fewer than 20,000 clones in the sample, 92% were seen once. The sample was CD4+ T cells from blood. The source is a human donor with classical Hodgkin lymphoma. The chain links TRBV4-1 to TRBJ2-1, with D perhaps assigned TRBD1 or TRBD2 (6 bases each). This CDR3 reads CASSHLATGGFYNEQFF. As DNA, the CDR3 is TGCGCCAGCAGCCACCTAGCGACAGGAGGGTTCTACAATGAGCAGTTCTTC.